This TCR beta chain was identified in a study of T cell repertoires in cytomegalovirus infection. Whole-study context: Both a matching HLA type and CMV infection were indicated by public TCR beta signatures.

This CDR3 contains 15 residues. Between the trimmed V and J ends, which lost 1 base and 2 bases, there was a span of 12 bases. In TCRdb, the reads were re-called with MiXCR into one record per CDR3 protein. The sample has over 150,000 distinct CDR3 sequences; about an eighth are singletons. Whole-study findings and limits: HLA-C-restricted CMV-specific TCR beta clonotypes were dominant in the ex vivo response.

This clonotype was picked up many times. Its target is not known. This TCR came from a human donor in good health (CMV status not recorded). Some clones in this sample may be carry-over from other donors' samples. V and J are TRBV12-3 or TRBV12-4 and TRBJ2-7; weak D call: TRBD1 (7 bases). Input material: PBMCs. CDR3 bases: TGTGCCAGCAGTTTAGGCCAGGGGGGTCCCTACGAGCAGTACTTC. It translates to CASSLGQGGPYEQYF.